This T cell receptor beta chain was captured by sequencing in a study of T cell repertoires in cytomegalovirus infection. About the study: Both a matching HLA type and CMV infection were indicated by public TCR beta signatures.

MiXCR was run by TCRdb on the reads, yielding one entry per CDR3 protein. The data show about 530,000 distinct CDR3 sequences, 26% seen once. The length of the CDR3 is 16 residues. Germline V CDR1 and CDR2: SGHVS, FNYEAQ. V shed 5 bases, J shed 6 bases, and the junction held 15 bases outside the gene matches. This receptor was identified in a human donor in good health (CMV status not recorded). Some clones in this sample may be carry-over from other donors' samples. Input material: PBMCs. The chain uses TRBV7-6 and TRBJ1-1; 7 nucleotides agree with TRBD1. Written as DNA, the CDR3 is TGTGCCAGCAGCCCTGGATGGCGACAGGGCGGTCCTGAAGCTTTCTTT. The encoded protein is CASSPGWRQGGPEAFF.